This T cell receptor beta chain was identified in a study of cytomegalovirus exposure and HLA in healthy donors. Study-level results: Per a prior analysis, the majority of TCR beta V segments were productive roughly 87% or roughly 30% of the time.

Trimming left V 4 bases short and J 5 bases short, with 9 bases between. The CDR3 has 14 residues. CDR1 and CDR2 from the germline V gene are SNHLY and FYNNEI. Every donor was a healthy person donating bone marrow. This clone has only one observation. Its antigen is not identified. PCR employed 60 Vbeta and 13 Jbeta primers. Some clones are missing from TCRdb's copy, which holds only in-frame ones; the method was immunoSEQ multiplex PCR. The sample lists about 190,000 clones; around four fifths were seen once. Sequencing was carried out using PBMCs. V is TRBV2 and J is TRBJ1-6; D is unclear. This receptor was taken from a boy aged 2 to 9 in good health and CMV-seronegative. The CDR3 region is CASSGPGNNSPLHF. Written as DNA, the CDR3 is TGTGCCAGCAGTGGCCCGGGGAATAATTCACCCCTCCACTTT. The complete variable domain, with remaining parts taken from reference TRBV2 and TRBJ1-6, reads EPEVTQTPSHQVTQMGQEVILRCVPISNHLYFYWYRQILGQKVEFLVSFYNNEISEKSEIFDDQFSVERPDGSNFTLKIRSTKLEDSAMYFCASSGPGNNSPLHFGNGTRLTVT.